Here is one T cell receptor (beta chain) with its context. Its antigen is unknown. The method was immunoSEQ multiplex PCR; TCRdb's version includes in-frame clones alone and lacks a portion of them. This sample yields roughly 80,000 clones, of which 80% to 95% are seen a single time; 4.5% belongs to the top ten. This specimen belongs to a study of T cell responses to AZD1222 COVID-19 vaccine. Study-wide findings and caveats: Nearly half of spike-specific TCRs reportedly target unmutated variant regions. It was only after the peak T cell response that any repertoires were sampled. The number of AZD1222 recipients seropositive at baseline was only 6 or 7.

Looked up from germline, CDR1 is DFQATT and CDR2 is SNEGSKA (reference sequence). V lost 3 bases to trimming and J lost 1 base, with 4 bases between them. The CDR3 has 12 amino acids. This TCR derives from an adult in good health. The input for sequencing was peripheral blood, taken on day 0 of MenACWY control vaccination. V and J are TRBV20-1 and TRBJ1-5, with D hard to call. CDR3 protein: CSASRSNQPQHF. In DNA, the CDR3 is TGCAGTGCTAGTAGGAGCAATCAGCCCCAGCATTTT.